The rows below give T cell receptor beta chains drawn from one sample of a study of shared clonotypes between healthy human individuals. Generated by immunoSEQ multiplex PCR, the TCRdb table keeps only in-frame clones and is missing some. Altogether around 2.1 million clones are present, more than 85% being singletons, with the ten largest covering 1.5% to 2%. Sequencing input: naive CD8+ T cells from PBMCs. These receptors were taken from a man younger than 35 in good health. Some clones in this sample may be carry-over from other donors' samples. Each CDR3 is given with its conserved first and last residue. A D gene is named only where the DNA matches it firmly. Size is stated for part of the rows, as once, few or many counts, or as a class when the clone is expanded.

V gene	D gene	J gene	clone size	CDR3 DNA	CDR3 protein
TRBV28	.	TRBJ1-1	.	TGTGCCAGCAGAACCGACAGGTGGAACACTGAAGCTTTCTTT	CASRTDRWNTEAFF
TRBV7-9	.	TRBJ2-7	.	TGTGCCAGCACTAACCGAGCCTACGAGCAGTACTTC	CASTNRAYEQYF
TRBV7-3	TRBD2	TRBJ2-3	.	TGTGCCAGCAGCTCCGGGACTAGCGGGAGGGCAGATACGCAGTATTTT	CASSSGTSGRADTQYF
TRBV9	.	TRBJ2-5	.	TGTGCCAGCAGCCCATTGGCCCAGAGTCAAGAGACCCAGTACTTC	CASSPLAQSQETQYF
TRBV7-9	.	TRBJ1-2	.	TGTGCCAGCAGCTCTCACCCCCCCTATGGCTACACCTTC	CASSSHPPYGYTF
TRBV27	.	TRBJ2-7	once	TGTGCCAGCAGTTTCAGGAGTGGGGGCCTCACCTACGAGCAGTACTTC	CASSFRSGGLTYEQYF
TRBV15	.	TRBJ1-5	.	TGTGCCACCAGCCCGCATGGGGGACGGCAGAGGGAGAGTCAGCCCCAGCATTTT	CATSPHGGRQRESQPQHF
TRBV7-9	.	TRBJ2-1	.	TGTGCCAGCAGAACGACAGGGCGGGACTCCTACAATGAGCAGTTCTTC	CASRTTGRDSYNEQFF
TRBV5-6	TRBD1	TRBJ2-1	.	TGTGCCAGCAGATTGGAAGGGGGCGCTTGGAATGAGCAGTTCTTC	CASRLEGGAWNEQFF
TRBV9	.	TRBJ2-7	.	TGTGCCAGCAGCGTTTCACAGGACTTAAGCTCCTACGAGCAGTACTTC	CASSVSQDLSSYEQYF
TRBV7-9	TRBD1	TRBJ2-5	.	TGTGCCAGCAGCTTCCGGGACAGGAGTCAAGAGACCCAGTACTTC	CASSFRDRSQETQYF
TRBV29-1	.	TRBJ2-7	once	TGCAGCGTTGATCCGGGTCTTGGGTCCTCCGAGCAGTACTTC	CSVDPGLGSSEQYF
TRBV27	TRBD1	TRBJ2-7	.	TGTGCCAGCAGTTTAAAAAGGGCAGGGGGCTCCTACGAGCAGTACTTC	CASSLKRAGGSYEQYF
TRBV4-3	TRBD1	TRBJ1-1	.	TGCGCCAGCAGCCAAGACTCGACAGGGCCCAACACTGAAGCTTTCTTT	CASSQDSTGPNTEAFF
TRBV13	.	TRBJ1-1	.	TGTGCCAGCAGCTTTCGGGGGAACACTGAAGCTTTCTTT	CASSFRGNTEAFF
TRBV13	TRBD2	TRBJ2-1	.	TGTGCCAGCAGCTTGGATACTAGCGGGAGCTCCTACAATGAGCAGTTCTTC	CASSLDTSGSSYNEQFF
TRBV6-5	.	TRBJ2-7	.	TGTGCCAGCAGCGGGAGATTCGGGTCCTACGAGCAGTACTTC	CASSGRFGSYEQYF
TRBV28	.	TRBJ1-4	.	TGTGCCAGCAGTTCCGGGGCTGGGGAAAAACTGTTTTTT	CASSSGAGEKLFF
TRBV28	TRBD1	TRBJ1-2	.	TGTGCCAGCACGACAGGGGGCGTGCGTGGCTACACCTTC	CASTTGGVRGYTF
TRBV27	.	TRBJ2-7	.	TGTGCCAGCAGTTACAGGGAAACCTACGAGCAGTACTTC	CASSYRETYEQYF
TRBV28	TRBD1	TRBJ1-1	.	TGTGCCAGCAGTTTATGGGGACAGGGAGAAGGTACTGAAGCTTTCTTT	CASSLWGQGEGTEAFF
TRBV27	TRBD1	TRBJ2-3	.	TGTGCCAGCACCGACAGGGTCACAGATACGCAGTATTTT	CASTDRVTDTQYF
TRBV27	TRBD2	TRBJ2-3	.	TGTGCCAGCAGTTCCCTCGGGACTAGCGGTACAGATACGCAGTATTTT	CASSSLGTSGTDTQYF
TRBV27	TRBD1	TRBJ2-5	.	TGTGCCAGCAGCCGCCGGACAGGGGATTTCGAGACCCAGTACTTC	CASSRRTGDFETQYF
TRBV9	TRBD1	TRBJ2-3	.	TGTGCCAGCAGCGTAGGGGCGACAGGGGGCGGTACAGATACGCAGTATTTT	CASSVGATGGGTDTQYF
TRBV7-8	TRBD1	TRBJ2-7	.	TGTGCCAGCAGCCCCCGACAGGGCGACGAGCAGTACTTC	CASSPRQGDEQYF
TRBV5-6	.	TRBJ1-1	once	TGTGCCAGCAGCTTGGGACCGGTGAACACTGAAGCTTTCTTT	CASSLGPVNTEAFF
TRBV27	.	TRBJ2-1	.	TGTGCCAGCAGTCCCCCCCTCGCGTGGGAGTCGAACAATGAGCAGTTCTTC	CASSPPLAWESNNEQFF
TRBV7-9	.	TRBJ1-3	.	TGTGCCAGCAGCTTAGGAGGATTAGGGCTAGGAGGAAACACCATATATTTT	CASSLGGLGLGGNTIYF
TRBV10-2	.	TRBJ1-1	few	TGCGCCAGCAGCAACGTGGCTGAAGCTTTCTTT	CASSNVAEAFF
TRBV25-1	.	TRBJ1-1	.	TGTGCCAGCAGTGAAGAGATTCTCGGCAGGCCTGCGGAAGCTTTCTTT	CASSEEILGRPAEAFF
TRBV9	.	TRBJ2-1	.	TGTGCCAGCAGCGCCTGGACGGGCCGTAGCTCCTACAATGAGCAGTTCTTC	CASSAWTGRSSYNEQFF
TRBV28	TRBD1	TRBJ2-7	.	TGTGCCAGCAGTTTATTTTCAGGGGGCAGAACCTACGAGCAGTACTTC	CASSLFSGGRTYEQYF
TRBV6-1	.	TRBJ1-5	once	TGTGCCAGCAGTGCCTCTGCCTTCGAGTATCAGCCCCAGCATTTT	CASSASAFEYQPQHF
TRBV9	.	TRBJ1-2	.	TGTGCCAGCAGCGTGGACCGGGTCGAGGGGTTCGGGGGCTACACCTTC	CASSVDRVEGFGGYTF
TRBV27	.	TRBJ1-1	.	TGTGCCAGCAGTGCACATGGGAACACTGAAGCTTTCTTT	CASSAHGNTEAFF
TRBV28	.	TRBJ1-2	.	TGTGCCAGCAGTTCCGGGGGAATGAGGGAAGGGTTTTTGCTTGGTGGCTACACCTTC	CASSSGGMREGFLLGGYTF
TRBV7-2	.	TRBJ2-7	.	TGTGCCAGCAGCTTAGGGCTTGGACCGGAGCAGTACTTC	CASSLGLGPEQYF
TRBV27	TRBD1	TRBJ1-2	.	TGTGCCAGCAGTTTTACAGGGGGCTCGGGTGGCTACACCTTC	CASSFTGGSGGYTF
TRBV7-9	.	TRBJ1-1	.	TGTGCCAGCAGCTCTCCATTGAACACTGAAGCTTTCTTT	CASSSPLNTEAFF
TRBV5-6	.	TRBJ2-1	.	TGTGCCAGCAGCTTGTTTGTCTTTGGGTACAATGAGCAGTTCTTC	CASSLFVFGYNEQFF
TRBV7-8	TRBD1	TRBJ2-2	.	TGTGCCAGCAGGCCGGGACAGGGGATTGCCGGGGAGCTGTTTTTT	CASRPGQGIAGELFF
TRBV7-2	.	TRBJ2-1	.	TGTGCCAGCAGCGGCGGTGGAGCTTACAATGAGCAGTTCTTC	CASSGGGAYNEQFF
TRBV5-6	.	TRBJ1-1	.	TGTGCCAGCAGCTTGACTGCCGGCACTGAAGCTTTCTTT	CASSLTAGTEAFF
TRBV27	.	TRBJ2-7	.	TGTGCCAGCAGTATAACAGGGAGCCACGAGCAGTACTTC	CASSITGSHEQYF
TRBV7-6	TRBD2	TRBJ2-7	.	TGTGCCAGCAGCTTAGAACAAGGGGCGGGAGTTTTGTACGAGCAGTACTTC	CASSLEQGAGVLYEQYF
TRBV11-3	.	TRBJ2-1	.	TGTGCCAGCAGCCACCCGGCAGGGGAGGTTCGGGATGAGCAGTTCTTC	CASSHPAGEVRDEQFF
TRBV4-3	.	TRBJ1-2	.	TGCGCCAGCAGCCAAGTTTGGCCCTCCGAGAGCTACACCTTC	CASSQVWPSESYTF
TRBV27	TRBD2	TRBJ2-1	few	TGTGCCAGCAGCCCCGGACTAGTCGCCTACAATGAGCAGTTCTTC	CASSPGLVAYNEQFF
TRBV9	.	TRBJ1-3	.	TGTGCCAGCAGCGCCGGCCGTTACTCTGGAAACACCATATATTTT	CASSAGRYSGNTIYF
TRBV9	TRBD1	TRBJ2-7	.	TGTGCCAGCAGTCAGGGGGCCCCTGGGTACGAGCAGTACTTC	CASSQGAPGYEQYF
TRBV19	.	TRBJ2-7	.	TGTGCCAGTAGCCCAGGAGCCCACGAGCAGTACTTC	CASSPGAHEQYF